Listed here are 26 T cell receptor beta chains from one sample, sequenced in a study of regulatory T cells in long-lasting Graves disease. Libraries of TCR beta came from iRepertoire HTBI primers plus Arm-PCR of CDR3 regions. One entry per CDR3 protein, called by TCRdb with MiXCR from the multiplex PCR reads. The sample lists about 400,000 distinct CDR3 sequences; around 15% were seen once. This sample's time point: newly diagnosed GD, antithyroid drugs for less than 3 months. The TCR library used RNA extracted from PBMCs. The sample here was peripheral blood mononuclear cells (PBMCs), taken at new diagnosis, from a patient treated with antithyroid drugs. Source of these receptors: a female donor with Graves disease.

Many counts were recorded for this clonotype. The V gene is TRBV6-1, the J gene TRBJ2-1, with 7 positions matching TRBD2. After removal of 8 bases from V and 5 bases from J, the junction contained 15 bases not matched to a gene. The germline gives CDR1 MNHNS, CDR2 SASEGT. This CDR3 is 16 amino acids long. The CDR3 region is CASVGGNTRQNNEQFF. DNA of the CDR3: TGTGCCAGCGTGGGGGGGAACACCAGACAAAACAATGAGCAGTTCTTC.

The sample holds many counts of this clonotype. The CDR3 bases are TGCAGTGCCCGGTCCCGGGGGGGCCAAGAGACCCAGTACTTC. It codes for CSARSRGGQETQYF. The chain carries TRBV20-1 and TRBJ2-5, with 8 bases lining up with TRBD2. The CDR3 length is 14 residues. Germline CDR1 and CDR2: DFQATT and SNEGSKA (reference sequence). J gave up 1 base and V 6 bases, and 7 bases lay outside the gene matches.

In this sample, this clonotype turned up many times. V usage is TRBV12-3 or TRBV12-4 and J usage is TRBJ1-5, with D maybe TRBD1 (5 bases). Trimming stripped 5 bases from V and 6 bases from J, with 17 bases between. This CDR3 contains 15 residues. DNA for the CDR3: TGTGCCAGCAGTACCTCCCCCCCAGGGCGTCAGCCCCAGCATTTT. It is translated as CASSTSPPGRQPQHF.

This clonotype was recorded at least ten times. The DNA of the CDR3 is TGCAGTGCTAGCGGGGGTTGGGGAGACTTATCCTACAATGAGCAGTTCTTC. Protein: CSASGGWGDLSYNEQFF. The V gene is TRBV20-1, the J gene TRBJ2-1; D possibly corresponds to TRBD2 (6 bases). Germline CDR1 is DFQATT and CDR2 is SNEGSKA (reference sequence). Between the trimmed V and J ends, which lost 3 bases and 1 base, there was a span of 19 bases. CDR3 length: 17 residues.

This clonotype was seen ten or more times. This rearrangement joins TRBV3-1 to TRBJ1-2; the D is unclear. The CDR3 sequence is 14 residues long. Germline CDR1 is LGHDT and CDR2 is YNNKEL (reference sequence). The ends were cut back, 1 base at V and 8 bases at J, with 14 bases in the middle. CDR3 coding DNA: TGTGCCAGCAGCCAAGGCCTTACCGATCGCGGCTACACCTTC. Protein product: CASSQGLTDRGYTF.

V and J are TRBV10-2 and TRBJ2-3; 11 bases agree with TRBD2. V trimming: 2 bases; J trimming: 2 bases; junction bases outside the gene matches: 3. The CDR3 is 16 amino acids. Germline CDR1 and CDR2: WSHSY and SAAADI. CDR3 nucleotide sequence: TGCGCCAGCAGTGAGGGACTAGCGGGCTCCACAGATACGCAGTATTTT. Amino acid sequence: CASSEGLAGSTDTQYF.

The gene calls are TRBV25-1 and TRBJ2-1, with no clear D. CDR1 and CDR2 (germline): MGHDK, SYGVNS. Trimming took 2 bases from V and 7 from J, leaving 6 bases between them. This CDR3 has 12 residues. CDR3 loop: CASSEPSNEQFF. CDR3 sequence (DNA): TGTGCCAGCAGTGAACCGTCAAATGAGCAGTTCTTC. Using reference TRBV25-1 and TRBJ2-1 for the parts outside the CDR3, the full variable domain is EADIYQTPRYLVIGTGKKITLECSQTMGHDKMYWYQQDPGMELHLIHYSYGVNSTEKGDLSSESTVSRIRTEHFPLTLESARPSHTSQYLCASSEPSNEQFFGPGTRLTVL.

V gene TRBV11-2 combines with J gene TRBJ2-7; either TRBD1 or TRBD2 may supply D (6 bases each). CDR1 is SGHAT, CDR2 FQNNGV, per germline. The CDR3 extends over 14 amino acids. V shed 7 bases and J shed 6 bases, with 19 bases lying between them. DNA of the CDR3: TGTGCCAGCACTTTACTCTGGGGGGCCGGCGAGCAGTACTTC. The encoded protein is CASTLLWGAGEQYF.

This clonotype was found many times. The chain combines TRBV7-3 with TRBJ2-3; D call uncertain. Germline values: CDR1 SGHTA, CDR2 FQGTGA. The CDR3 runs to 14 residues. The V and J ends lost 4 bases and 0 bases respectively, with 8 bases between them. DNA of the CDR3: TGTGCCAGCAGCTGGGCGGCTAGCACAGATACGCAGTATTTT. Its translation: CASSWAASTDTQYF.

This clonotype occurred many times. J is TRBJ2-1 and V is TRBV7-2, with D possibly matching TRBD2 (6 bases). This CDR3 region has 15 residues. Germline assignment: CDR1 SGHTA and CDR2 FQGNSA. Trimming cost V 2 bases and J 6 bases, with 14 bases left between them. As DNA, the CDR3 is TGTGCCAGCAGCTTACACGCGGGAATGGGCAATGAGCAGTTCTTC. Protein: CASSLHAGMGNEQFF.

This clonotype was seen ten or more times. V is TRBV7-2 and J is TRBJ2-7; perhaps TRBD1 as D (6 bases). CDR1 SGHTA and CDR2 FQGNSA come from the germline V gene. This CDR3 has 14 residues. V was pared by 5 bases and J by 0 bases, with 11 bases between. The chain's CDR3 is CASSVGHSSYEQYF. The CDR3 bases are TGTGCCAGCAGCGTGGGACATAGCTCCTACGAGCAGTACTTC.

This clonotype was found a few times. The chain carries TRBV4-1 and TRBJ1-4; D remains ambiguous. The CDR3 runs to 16 residues. The ends were cut back, 1 base at V and 3 bases at J, with 12 bases in the middle. Germline loops: CDR1 MGHRA, CDR2 YSYEKL. The CDR3 spells CASSQVWAASNEKLFF. CDR3 DNA: TGCGCCAGCAGCCAAGTCTGGGCAGCGTCTAATGAAAAACTGTTTTTT.

The sample holds a few counts of this clonotype. The V gene is TRBV6-1, the J gene TRBJ1-1; the D gene is possibly TRBD1 (6 bases). The germline CDR1 and CDR2 sequences are MNHNS and SASEGT. The V end lost 5 bases, the J end lost 3 bases, and 13 bases lay between the germline ends. This CDR3 has 14 amino acids. For the CDR3, the DNA is TGTGCCAGCAGTACGGACAGAGTCTACACTGAAGCTTTCTTT. The encoded protein is CASSTDRVYTEAFF.

This rearrangement joins TRBV12-3 or TRBV12-4 to TRBJ2-2; tentatively, D is TRBD1 or TRBD2 (6 bases each). The CDR3 is made up of 12 amino acids. The V end lost 6 bases, the J end lost 15 bases, and 17 bases lay between the germline ends. In DNA form, the CDR3 reads TGTGCCAGCAGCCAAGGGGGGCAGAGGTTGTTTTTT. This translates into CASSQGGQRLFF.

This clonotype was found many times. The chain recombines TRBV20-1 with TRBJ2-4, with unresolved D. Germline CDR1 is DFQATT and CDR2 is SNEGSKA (reference sequence). CDR3 length: 12 residues. The V end was cut by 0 bases, the J end by 7 bases, with 7 bases between. The CDR3 sequence: CSARELRNIQYF. The DNA for the CDR3 is TGCAGTGCTAGAGAATTGAGGAACATTCAGTACTTC.

The chain combines TRBV20-1 with TRBJ1-5; the match to TRBD1 covers 9 bases. Germline V gene lookup returns CDR1 DFQATT and CDR2 SNEGSKA (reference sequence). J was trimmed by 0 bases and V by 1 base; bases with no gene match: 4. The length of the CDR3 is 16 residues. CDR3 protein: CSARGQGGYSNQPQHF. CDR3 bases: TGCAGTGCTAGAGGACAGGGGGGATATAGCAATCAGCCCCAGCATTTT.

There are many counts of this clonotype. The rearrangement uses TRBV28 and TRBJ1-1; no firm D call. Germline CDR1 is MDHEN and CDR2 is SYDVKM. This CDR3 is 14 amino acids long. V lost 6 bases and J lost 1, with 12 bases in between. The CDR3 region is CASRESPANTEAFF. The CDR3 DNA is TGTGCCAGCAGGGAGTCACCGGCGAACACTGAAGCTTTCTTT.

This clonotype was counted many times. The chain links TRBV7-9 to TRBJ2-7; TRBD2 matches at 12 bases. Germline loops: CDR1 SEHNR, CDR2 FQNEAQ (reference sequence). V shed 3 bases and J 6 bases; nucleotides not matched to a gene: 6. The CDR3 covers 15 residues. DNA of the CDR3: TGTGCCAGCAGCTTCCTAGCGGGAGGGCCCGGCGAGCAGTACTTC. It yields the protein CASSFLAGGPGEQYF.

This clonotype came up a few times. A read error may explain this, as a much larger clone is one base away. Since the CDR3 does not end with the conserved phenylalanine or tryptophan, this likely comes from a read error. The rearrangement uses TRBV3-1 and TRBJ2-3; D is undetermined. CDR1 and CDR2 from the germline V gene are LGHDT and YNNKEL (reference sequence). The CDR3 consists of 12 residues. V lost 5 bases to trimming and J lost 6 bases, with 9 bases between them. This chain's CDR3 is CASSDNGDTQYL. CDR3 DNA: TGTGCCAGCAGCGACAACGGGGATACGCAGTATCTT.

This chain uses TRBV5-6 with TRBJ2-7; 9 bases are shared with TRBD1. The CDR3 covers 14 residues. After removal of 4 bases from V and 3 bases from J, the junction contained 5 bases not matched to a gene. Germline V gene data show CDR1 as SGHDT and CDR2 as YYEEEE. The CDR3 DNA is TGTGCCAGCAGCGCGGGACAGGGCTTCTACGAGCAGTACTTC. Translating it yields CASSAGQGFYEQYF.

The chain combines TRBV7-2 with TRBJ2-3, with D tentatively TRBD1 (6 bases). Germline V gives CDR1 SGHTA, CDR2 FQGNSA. Trimming left V 6 bases short and J 5 bases short, with 24 bases between. This CDR3 is 17 amino acids long. The DNA of the CDR3 is TGTGCCAGCAGTTCCGCCGGGACCATCCTAGGGGGAGATACGCAGTATTTT. Its protein product is CASSSAGTILGGDTQYF.

At least ten counts were recorded for this clonotype. The chain recombines TRBV27 with TRBJ2-7; 7 nucleotides match TRBD1. Germline values: CDR1 MNHEY, CDR2 SMNVEV (reference sequence). V was pared by 5 bases and J by 0 bases, with 10 bases of the junction left unmatched. The CDR3 loop spans 16 amino acids. The CDR3 DNA reads TGTGCCAGCAGTGATTGGTCGACAGGGAACTCCTACGAGCAGTACTTC. Protein product: CASSDWSTGNSYEQYF.

The chain combines TRBV7-2 with TRBJ2-1; 10 bases line up with TRBD2. Trimming removed 5 bases from V and 9 bases from J; junction bases left unmatched: 7. The germline V gene has CDR1 SGHTA and CDR2 FQGNSA. This CDR3 spans 14 amino acids. The CDR3 loop reads CASSPYRTSGEQFF. The CDR3 coding sequence is TGTGCCAGCAGCCCCTATCGGACTAGCGGTGAGCAGTTCTTC.

The V and J genes are TRBV19 and TRBJ2-3; 11 bases agree with TRBD1. V lost 3 bases, J lost 6 bases, and 5 bases stayed unmatched. Germline CDR1 and CDR2: LNHDA and SQIVND (reference sequence). The CDR3 sequence is 15 residues long. The CDR3 DNA reads TGTGCCAGTAGTATGGGACAGGGGGGCGGCGATACGCAGTATTTT. As protein: CASSMGQGGGDTQYF.

This clonotype was counted ten times or more. The chain has TRBV12-3 or TRBV12-4 and TRBJ2-3; 7 positions agree with TRBD1. The CDR3 runs 16 residues. The V segment lost 6 bases and the J segment 4 bases; nucleotides outside the gene matches: 13. CDR3 sequence: CASRLGQFTGPDTQYF. DNA of the CDR3: TGTGCCAGCAGGTTGGGACAGTTCACGGGGCCAGATACGCAGTATTTT.

The sample holds many counts of this clonotype. The chain combines TRBV2 with TRBJ1-2; D call uncertain. The CDR3 runs to 15 residues. Trimming left V 0 bases short and J 8 bases short, with 16 bases between. Germline-derived CDR1 and CDR2 are SNHLY and FYNNEI. The CDR3 reads CASSEARARERGYTF. Written as DNA, the CDR3 is TGTGCCAGCAGTGAAGCAAGGGCAAGGGAACGCGGCTACACCTTC.